This T cell receptor beta chain was found in a study of T cells in Graves' hyperthyroidism and ophthalmopathy. The CDR3 is 12 amino acids. From germline, CDR1 is PRHDT and CDR2 FYEKMQ (reference sequence). This clonotype appeared once. This clone may be a read error of a much larger clone one base away. The TCR beta CDR3 regions underwent amplification using RNA transcripts as the source. A first-round RT-PCR of the TCR CDR3 used the HTBI primer set. TCRdb independently ran MiXCR on the multiplex PCR reads; one entry per CDR3 protein. The sample records 150,000 to 200,000 distinct CDR3 sequences, 9.4% being singletons. Blood was drawn at first hyperthyroidism diagnosis, before any ophthalmopathy symptoms.

This sequence was found in a woman under 30 with Graves' hyperthyroidism that later progressed to Graves' ophthalmopathy. The J gene is TRBJ2-3, the V gene TRBV13, with D unclear. The sample comprised blood. CDR3 protein: CASSPWADTRYF. CDR3 DNA: TGTGCCAGCAGCCCCTGGGCGGATACGCGGTATTTT.